This T cell receptor (beta chain) was captured by sequencing in a study of pediatric ulcerative colitis. Sequencing depth was up to 500,000 reads per sample. Sequencing used immunoSEQ multiplex PCR; TCRdb keeps in-frame clones, though not all of them. The sample holds roughly 60,000 clones, approximately 87% seen once. The V gene's germline CDR1 is SEHNR and CDR2 FQNEAQ (reference sequence). Trimming removed 5 bases from V and 5 bases from J; junction bases left unmatched: 9. The CDR3 extends over 16 amino acids. At colonoscopy, a blood sample was also collected. Findings and limits, study-wide: Blood-rectal clonal overlap within each person was significantly higher in ulcerative colitis patients than controls.

Details on this clone: Its cognate antigen is unknown.

The source is a boy between 10 and 17 years old who was a control in a study of pediatric ulcerative colitis. The chain couples TRBV7-9 to TRBJ2-2; 9 bases match TRBD2. Sequencing was carried out using blood. The CDR3 loop reads CASSSSGTSNTGELFF. The CDR3 coding sequence is TGTGCCAGCAGCAGCAGCGGGACTAGCAATACCGGGGAGCTGTTTTTT.